The next 23 T cell receptor beta chains were all read from a single sample in a study of Tregs in tolerant kidney transplant recipients (dated by TCRdb to between 2018 and 2021). To prepare the library, the immunoSEQ multiplex PCR assay was applied. This is the immuneACCESS table as TCRdb keeps it, with only in-frame sequences that have V and J called. A part of the clones is gone; compared with another copy, unresolved V genes explain less than half, and the rest is unexplained. A total of about 240,000 clones appear in this sample, about 86% of them only once. The ten largest clones take up around 0.61% of the sample. Input material: CD4+ T cells from blood. Source of these receptors: a human donor in good health.

The chain recombines TRBV2 with TRBJ2-4; a weak D match, TRBD1 (6 bases). V was pared by 3 bases and J by 7 bases, with 13 bases between. The CDR3 loop spans 14 amino acids. CDR1 and CDR2 (germline): SNHLY, FYNNEI. CDR3 DNA: TGTGCCAGCAGTGAGTCCAGGGGTTCGAACATTCAGTACTTC. Protein product: CASSESRGSNIQYF.

This chain connects TRBV7-9 to TRBJ1-4; D gene ambiguous. The V gene's germline CDR1 is SEHNR and CDR2 FQNEAQ (reference sequence). V lost 5 bases to trimming and J lost 4 bases, with 17 bases between them. The CDR3 length is 16 residues. CDR3 sequence reads: CASSGRARRFNEKLFF. CDR3 in DNA: TGTGCCAGCAGCGGTCGGGCGAGAAGGTTTAATGAAAAACTGTTTTTT.

Details on this clone: This sample includes further DNA sequences coding for the same CDR3. The chain combines TRBV6-1 with TRBJ1-2; 7 bases are shared with TRBD1. V was pared by 6 bases and J by 3 bases, with 4 bases of the junction left unmatched. Germline V lookup: CDR1 MNHNS, CDR2 SASEGT. CDR3 length equals 13 residues. CDR3: CASSRTGHYGYTF. CDR3 DNA sequence: TGTGCCAGCAGCAGGACAGGCCACTATGGCTACACCTTC.

As regards this clone: Additional DNA sequences in this sample encode the identical CDR3. The chain is built from TRBV5-1 and TRBJ1-5, with 10 positions matching TRBD1. V lost 4 bases, J lost 2 bases, and 3 bases stayed unmatched. This CDR3 is 15 amino acids long. Germline loops: CDR1 SGHRS, CDR2 YFSETQ. The CDR3 nucleotides are TGCGCCAGCAGCCCGGGGACAGGGGGCAATCAGCCCCAGCATTTT. This gives the protein CASSPGTGGNQPQHF.

The chain employs TRBV7-3 and TRBJ1-2; 9 nucleotides align to TRBD1. Per germline, CDR1 SGHTA and CDR2 FQGTGA. The CDR3 loop spans 15 amino acids. The V segment lost 5 bases and the J segment 8 bases; nucleotides outside the gene matches: 12. DNA of the CDR3: TGTGCCAGCAGCCCGGGGACAGGGTCCCCTATCGGCTACACCTTC. It is translated as CASSPGTGSPIGYTF.

This chain connects TRBV6-5 to TRBJ2-1; a possible D gene is TRBD2 (7 bases). Trimming left V 6 bases short and J 4 bases short, with 16 bases between. The germline V gene has CDR1 MNHEY and CDR2 SVGAGI. The CDR3 extends over 15 amino acids. In nucleotides, the CDR3 is TGTGCCAGCAGCCCCTGGGGGGGGCAATACAATGAGCAGTTCTTC. Residues: CASSPWGGQYNEQFF.

The chain employs TRBV19 and TRBJ1-3, with unresolved D. The V end was cut by 1 base, the J end by 4 bases, with 11 bases between. Germline V gene data show CDR1 as LNHDA and CDR2 as SQIVND (reference sequence). This CDR3 is 15 amino acids long. CDR3 amino acids: CASSIVTSRGNTIYF. The CDR3 DNA follows: TGTGCCAGTAGTATAGTAACCAGCAGAGGAAACACCATATATTTT. The whole variable domain, remainder taken from reference TRBV19 and TRBJ1-3, is DGGITQSPKYLFRKEGQNVTLSCEQNLNHDAMYWYRQDPGQGLRLIYYSQIVNDFQKGDIAEGYSVSREKKESFPLTVTSAQKNPTAFYLCASSIVTSRGNTIYFGEGSWLTVV.

The chain has TRBV5-1 and TRBJ2-2; D possibly corresponds to TRBD1 (6 bases). CDR3 size: 14 residues. The germline V gene has CDR1 SGHRS and CDR2 YFSETQ. Deletions cut 5 bases from V and 1 base from J, with 9 bases between. Here the CDR3 reads CASSVGGNTGELFF. The CDR3 DNA reads TGCGCCAGCAGTGTAGGGGGGAACACCGGGGAGCTGTTTTTT.

This sequence joins TRBV6-1 and TRBJ2-2; D might be TRBD2 (5 bases). With 11 bases removed from V and 2 bases from J, the gap between germline ends came to 15 bases. There are 14 residues in the CDR3. Germline V gives CDR1 MNHNS, CDR2 SASEGT. CDR3 bases: TGTGCCGGCTCCCGCAGCGGTAACACCGGGGAGCTGTTTTTT. This encodes CAGSRSGNTGELFF.

The V and J genes are TRBV5-1 and TRBJ1-4, with D perhaps TRBD1 (6 bases). This CDR3 has 16 amino acids. The germline gives CDR1 SGHRS, CDR2 YFSETQ. The V gene lost 3 bases and the J gene lost 7 bases, with 19 bases spanning the gap. CDR3 coding DNA: TGCGCCAGCAGCTCGGGGTTCGGGGGGCAGGGTGAAAAACTGTTTTTT. Its protein product is CASSSGFGGQGEKLFF.

The chain recombines TRBV11-3 with TRBJ1-2; D may be TRBD1 (5 bases). V was pared by 1 base and J by 10 bases, with 16 bases between. Germline CDR1 SGHNT, CDR2 YENEEA. The CDR3 covers 14 residues. CDR3 sequence: CASSLVGTGTTYTF. The CDR3 DNA is TGTGCCAGCAGCTTAGTCGGCACAGGAACGACCTACACCTTC.

This clone was counted between two and nine times. The chain combines TRBV6-1 with TRBJ2-5; 8 nucleotides align to TRBD1. Germline V CDR1 and CDR2: MNHNS, SASEGT. The CDR3 spans 13 residues. Trimming at V came to 6 bases and at J to 5 bases, leaving 5 bases not matched to a gene. For the CDR3, the DNA is TGTGCCAGCAGGCAGGGGGCTGGGGAGACCCAGTACTTC. Translation gives CASRQGAGETQYF.

This chain connects TRBV7-3 to TRBJ2-3; D perhaps matches TRBD2 (6 bases). V lost 2 bases, J lost 1 base, and 10 bases lay in between. Germline CDR1 is SGHTA and CDR2 is FQGTGA. This CDR3 region has 15 residues. The CDR3 loop is CASSLWGGGTDTQYF. The CDR3 DNA is TGTGCCAGCAGCTTATGGGGAGGCGGCACAGATACGCAGTATTTT.

The chain combines TRBV27 with TRBJ2-6; D uncertain. Germline values: CDR1 MNHEY, CDR2 SMNVEV (reference sequence). The CDR3 totals 15 residues. V lost 3 bases to trimming and J lost 2 bases, with 8 bases between them. Here the CDR3 DNA reads TGTGCCAGCAGTTTTAGCACCACTGGGGCCAACGTCCTGACTTTC. Residues: CASSFSTTGANVLTF. The variable domain in full, completed from reference TRBV27 and TRBJ2-6, reads EAQVTQNPRYLITVTGKKLTVTCSQNMNHEYMSWYRQDPGLGLRQIYYSMNVEVTDKGDVPEGYKVSRKEKRNFPLILESPSPNQTSLYFCASSFSTTGANVLTFGAGSRLTVL.

The chain employs TRBV7-9 and TRBJ1-4; D call uncertain. The CDR3 extends over 16 amino acids. The germline V gene has CDR1 SEHNR and CDR2 FQNEAQ (reference sequence). Trimming removed 1 base from V and 2 bases from J, with 11 bases in between. CDR3: CASSLEVGRTNEKLFF. CDR3 DNA: TGTGCCAGCAGCTTAGAGGTTGGCAGGACTAATGAAAAACTGTTTTTT.

The CDR3 nucleotides are TGTGCAAGTCGGGCCGACGGAGATACGCAGTATTTT. Protein: CASRADGDTQYF. This chain links TRBV6-5 with TRBJ2-3, with D hard to call. CDR1 is MNHEY and CDR2 is SVGAGI in the germline V gene. The CDR3 totals 12 residues.

The V and J genes are TRBV5-6 and TRBJ2-2; a weak D match, TRBD2 (6 bases). Trimming shortened V by 3 bases and J by 4 bases, and 13 bases separated the two germline ends. Germline V CDR1 and CDR2: SGHDT, YYEEEE. The CDR3 contains 15 residues. The DNA for the CDR3 is TGTGCCAGCAGCTGGGCCGGGACTCCCACCGGGGAGCTGTTTTTT. Residues: CASSWAGTPTGELFF.

This clone was detected only once. The chain links TRBV6-1 to TRBJ2-1; D tentatively fits TRBD1 or TRBD2 (5 bases each). Germline-derived CDR1 and CDR2 are MNHNS and SASEGT. Between the trimmed V and J ends, which lost 8 bases and 8 bases, there was a span of 16 bases. This CDR3 spans 13 amino acids. The CDR3 DNA follows: TGTGCCAGCCGGGACCCCTTTAGGGATGAGCAGTTCTTC. This translates into CASRDPFRDEQFF.

This chain joins TRBV23-1 and TRBJ1-1, with 8 bases fitting TRBD1. TRBV23-1 is marked as an open reading frame, function uncertain. V lost 4 bases to trimming and J lost 3 bases; unmatched junction nucleotides: 13. The CDR3 is 17 residues long. CDR3 residues: CASSRLRGPGVDTEAFF. CDR3 nucleotides: TGCGCCAGCAGTCGACTCAGGGGGCCGGGTGTTGACACTGAAGCTTTCTTT.

V and J are TRBV5-1 and TRBJ2-5; D not resolved. The CDR3 extends over 16 amino acids. Trimming left V 3 bases short and J 0 bases short, with 15 bases between. CDR1 SGHRS and CDR2 YFSETQ come from the germline V gene. The CDR3 region is CASSYPGRQDQETQYF. Written as DNA, the CDR3 is TGCGCCAGCAGCTACCCCGGGCGTCAGGACCAAGAGACCCAGTACTTC.

Of note for this clone: The same CDR3 is also encoded by other DNA sequences in this sample. The rearrangement uses TRBV6-5 and TRBJ2-7; D possibly corresponds to TRBD1 (5 bases). The CDR3 length is 12 residues. V gave up 6 bases and J gave up 3 bases, with 9 bases separating them. Germline lookup yields CDR1 MNHEY and CDR2 SVGAGI. CDR3 coding DNA: TGTGCCAGCAGCTACGACAGCTACGAGCAGTACTTC. Amino acids: CASSYDSYEQYF.

This sequence joins TRBV2 and TRBJ2-5, with D unresolved. Germline CDR1 is SNHLY and CDR2 is FYNNEI. This CDR3 contains 11 residues. Trimming shortened V by 4 bases and J by 5 bases, and 5 bases separated the two germline ends. The CDR3 is CASSVSETQYF. The CDR3 DNA follows: TGTGCCAGCAGTGTCTCGGAGACCCAGTACTTC.

The chain is built from TRBV6-1 and TRBJ2-4; D unresolved. The CDR3 totals 14 residues. In germline, CDR1 is MNHNS, CDR2 SASEGT. The V gene lost 4 bases and the J gene lost 0 bases, with 7 bases spanning the gap. The CDR3 reads CASSGHLAKNIQYF. The CDR3 region has the DNA TGTGCCAGCAGTGGACACTTAGCCAAAAACATTCAGTACTTC.